The rows below give T cell receptor beta chains drawn from one sample of a study of blood T cell repertoires in COVID-19. Repertoires were generated with immunoSEQ multiplex PCR, while TCRdb's copy carries only in-frame clones and drops some. The sample records roughly 120,000 clones, around 80% being singletons. The sequencing sample was made of peripheral blood. The receptor set was obtained from a man between 70 and 80 years old with acute or convalescent COVID-19. Each CDR3 is given with its conserved first and last residue. The D gene is left open where the match is weak. The size field is filled for only some rows; it gives once, few, many or a size class.

V gene	D gene	clone size	CDR3 length	CDR3 protein
TRBV7-2	TRBD2	NA	15	CASSLDAGGFYEQYF
TRBV29-1	TRBD1	NA	12	CSVVEQGVTQYF
TRBV7-2	NA	NA	17	CASSLRAPQISDTEAFF
TRBV30	TRBD1	NA	14	CAWTSGTVNTEAFF
TRBV9	TRBD1	NA	14	CASSVEGAPYGYTF
TRBV6-5	NA	NA	14	CASSPLATNEKLFF
TRBV10-3	TRBD1	once	13	CAISEVGGGSAFF
TRBV28	NA	NA	14	CASRAYRDGNTIYF
TRBV25-1	NA	NA	12	CASSEGGGGYTF
TRBV6-1	TRBD1	NA	14	CASSEGQYNQPQHF
TRBV6-5	TRBD1	NA	16	CASSLGLNRGVGGYTF
TRBV7-8	TRBD2	NA	15	CASSPGGLAKNIQYF
TRBV5-6	NA	NA	13	CASSPGSGNTIYF
TRBV2	NA	NA	15	CASTRALGRQETQYF
TRBV28	TRBD2	NA	15	CASMGGSSGANEQFF
TRBV28	NA	once	13	CASGGQFNQPQHF
TRBV28	TRBD1	NA	18	CASSLPRGQTSYNSPLHF
TRBV6-6	NA	NA	15	CASSYPTTGLEKLFF
TRBV15	NA	NA	13	CATSRDRTNRAFF
TRBV5-1	NA	NA	18	CASSLTGVVLGMNTEAFF
TRBV4-1	NA	NA	17	CASSQNDLLRRGQPQHF